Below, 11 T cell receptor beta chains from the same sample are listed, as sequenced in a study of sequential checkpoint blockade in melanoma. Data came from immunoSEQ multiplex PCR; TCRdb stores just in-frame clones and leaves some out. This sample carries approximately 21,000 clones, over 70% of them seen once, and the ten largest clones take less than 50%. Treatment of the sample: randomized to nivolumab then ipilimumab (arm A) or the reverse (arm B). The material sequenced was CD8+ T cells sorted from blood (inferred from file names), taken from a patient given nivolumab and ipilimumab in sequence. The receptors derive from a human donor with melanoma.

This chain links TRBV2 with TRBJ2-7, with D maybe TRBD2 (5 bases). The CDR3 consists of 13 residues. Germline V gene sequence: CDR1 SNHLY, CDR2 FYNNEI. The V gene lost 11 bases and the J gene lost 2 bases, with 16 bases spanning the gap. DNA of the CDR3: TGTGCCTGGGGAGAGGAAACTACCTACGAGCAGTACTTC. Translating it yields CAWGEETTYEQYF.

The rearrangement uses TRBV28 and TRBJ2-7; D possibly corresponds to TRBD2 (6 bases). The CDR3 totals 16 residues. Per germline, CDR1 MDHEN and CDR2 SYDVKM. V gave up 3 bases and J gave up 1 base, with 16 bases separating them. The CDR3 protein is CASSFSTRRGSYEQYF. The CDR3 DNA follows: TGTGCCAGCAGTTTCTCTACCAGGAGGGGTTCCTACGAGCAGTACTTC.

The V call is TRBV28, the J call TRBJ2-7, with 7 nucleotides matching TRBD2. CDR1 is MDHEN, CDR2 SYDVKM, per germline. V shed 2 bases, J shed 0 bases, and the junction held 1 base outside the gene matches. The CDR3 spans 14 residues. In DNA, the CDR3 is TGTGCCAGCAGTTTAGGCGGGAGCTCCTACGAGCAGTACTTC. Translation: CASSLGGSSYEQYF.

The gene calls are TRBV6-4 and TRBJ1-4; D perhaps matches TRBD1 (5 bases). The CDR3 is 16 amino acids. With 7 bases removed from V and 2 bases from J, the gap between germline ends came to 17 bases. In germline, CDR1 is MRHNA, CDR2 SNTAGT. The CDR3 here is CASTLGGGPTNEKLFF. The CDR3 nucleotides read TGTGCCAGCACTCTCGGCGGGGGACCCACTAATGAAAAACTGTTTTTT.

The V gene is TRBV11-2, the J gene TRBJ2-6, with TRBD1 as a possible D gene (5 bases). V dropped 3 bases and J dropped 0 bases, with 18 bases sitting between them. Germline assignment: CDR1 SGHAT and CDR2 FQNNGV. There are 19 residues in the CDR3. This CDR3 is CASSLTRIDSRSGANVLTF. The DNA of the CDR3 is TGTGCCAGCAGCTTGACACGAATAGACAGTCGCTCTGGGGCCAACGTCCTGACTTTC.

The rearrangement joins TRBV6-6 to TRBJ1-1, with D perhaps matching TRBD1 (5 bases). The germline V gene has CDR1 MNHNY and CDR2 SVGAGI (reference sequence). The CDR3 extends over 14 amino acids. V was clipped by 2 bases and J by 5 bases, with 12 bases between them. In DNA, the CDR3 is TGTGCCAGCAGTTACCCTGACGGGGGAACTGAAGCTTTCTTT. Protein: CASSYPDGGTEAFF.

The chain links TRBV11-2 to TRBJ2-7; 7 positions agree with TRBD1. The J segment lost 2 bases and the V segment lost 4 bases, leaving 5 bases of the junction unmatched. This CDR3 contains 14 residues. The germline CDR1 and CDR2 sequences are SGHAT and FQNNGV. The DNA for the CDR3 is TGTGCCAGCAGCTACGACAGGGTCGCCTACGAGCAGTACTTC. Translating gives CASSYDRVAYEQYF.

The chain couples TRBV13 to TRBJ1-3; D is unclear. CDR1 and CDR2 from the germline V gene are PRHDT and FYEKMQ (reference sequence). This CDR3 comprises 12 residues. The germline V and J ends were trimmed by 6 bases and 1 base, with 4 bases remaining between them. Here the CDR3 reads CASRQSGNTIYF. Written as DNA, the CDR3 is TGTGCCAGCAGACAATCTGGAAACACCATATATTTT.

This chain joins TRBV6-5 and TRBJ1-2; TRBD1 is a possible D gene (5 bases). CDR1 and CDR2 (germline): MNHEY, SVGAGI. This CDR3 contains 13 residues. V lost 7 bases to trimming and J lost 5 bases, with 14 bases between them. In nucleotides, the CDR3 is TGTGCCAGCAACCCCGGGGGGAGTTATGGCTACACCTTC. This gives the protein CASNPGGSYGYTF.

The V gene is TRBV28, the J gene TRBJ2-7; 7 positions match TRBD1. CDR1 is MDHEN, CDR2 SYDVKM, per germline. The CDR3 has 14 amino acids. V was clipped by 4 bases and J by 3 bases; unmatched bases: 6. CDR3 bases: TGTGCCAGCAGTTACAGGGGACAGAACTACGAGCAGTACTTC. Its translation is CASSYRGQNYEQYF.

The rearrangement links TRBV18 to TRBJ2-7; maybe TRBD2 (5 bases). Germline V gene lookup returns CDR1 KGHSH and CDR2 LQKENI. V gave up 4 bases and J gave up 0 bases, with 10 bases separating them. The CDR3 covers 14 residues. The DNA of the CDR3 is TGTGCCAGCTCACTACGGACTGGCTCCTACGAGCAGTACTTC. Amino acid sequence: CASSLRTGSYEQYF. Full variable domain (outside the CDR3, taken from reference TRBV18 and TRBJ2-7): NAGVMQNPRHLVRRRGQEARLRCSPMKGHSHVYWYRQLPEEGLKFMVYLQKENIIDESGMPKERFSAEFPKEGPSILRIQQVVRGDSAAYFCASSLRTGSYEQYFGPGTRLTVT.